The clone carrying this T cell receptor beta chain appeared many times. Its antigen remains unidentified. CDR1 and CDR2 from the germline V gene are MGHRA and YSYEKL. V lost 7 bases and J lost 0; bases outside the gene matches: 10. The CDR3 is made up of 18 amino acids. The lymph nodes were axillary draining lymph nodes from breast cancer patients. This entry comes from a study of breast tumors, draining lymph nodes, adjacent tissues. Broader study findings: Compared with lymph nodes, tumors were less diverse; compared with nontumor tissue, more. Findings are consistent with lymph node origin and intratumoral expansion of most tumor T cells. Tumor and nontumor repertoires were significantly more similar in luminal-like than in basal-like breast cancer. Data only fit, rather than demonstrated, lymph node origin of most tumor T cells.

In TCRdb, the multiplex PCR reads were re-called with MiXCR into one record per CDR3 protein. The repertoire holds about 180,000 distinct CDR3 sequences, with roughly a third as singletons. This receptor was taken from a female donor with breast cancer. Some clones in this sample may be carry-over from other donors' samples. V gene TRBV4-1 combines with J gene TRBJ1-3; 12 nucleotides agree with TRBD1. Specimen: axillary lymph node tissue. Here the CDR3 reads CASKSSGQGAFSGNTIYF. In DNA, the CDR3 is TGCGCCAGCAAATCTTCGGGACAGGGGGCTTTCTCTGGAAACACCATATATTTT.